These T cell receptor beta chains were read from a single sample in a study of OX40 agonist ivuxolimab in advanced cancers. The repertoire was sequenced with immunoSEQ multiplex PCR; TCRdb's copy has only in-frame clones and lacks some. The top ten hold approximately 0.19% of the sample, which has around 84,000 clones, approximately 89% seen once. The input for sequencing was CD4+ or CD8+ T cells sorted from blood, taken in a trial of the OX40 agonist ivuxolimab. These receptors came from an adult with an advanced solid tumor such as melanoma, head and neck, liver or kidney cancer. Each CDR3 is given with its conserved first and last residue. The order of the fields is D gene, V gene, clone size, J gene, CDR3 protein, CDR3 DNA. A D gene is named only where the DNA matches it firmly. Size values are once, few and many counts, or a class for expanded clones, and some rows have none.

TRBD1	TRBV27	.	TRBJ2-6	CASSSLGTGLVGANVLTF	TGTGCCAGCAGTTCCCTCGGGACAGGGCTGGTGGGGGCCAACGTCCTGACTTTC
TRBD2	TRBV5-1	.	TRBJ2-2	CASNREGFNTGELFF	TGCGCCAGCAATAGGGAGGGGTTCAACACCGGGGAGCTGTTTTTT
.	TRBV9	.	TRBJ2-5	CASSVGQAQETQYF	TGTGCCAGCAGCGTAGGTCAAGCACAAGAGACCCAGTACTTC
.	TRBV19	.	TRBJ2-3	CASSIGNANTDTQYF	TGTGCCAGTAGTATAGGCAACGCAAACACAGATACGCAGTATTTT
TRBD2	TRBV5-1	.	TRBJ2-7	CASSTSGGSYEQYF	TGCGCCAGCAGCACTAGCGGGGGGAGCTACGAGCAGTACTTC
.	TRBV21-1	.	TRBJ1-3	CASSKEDRPFSGNTIYF	TGTGCCAGCAGCAAAGAAGACAGGCCTTTCTCTGGAAACACCATATATTTT
.	TRBV5-1	.	TRBJ2-7	CASSLGDGGRLNEQYF	TGCGCCAGCAGCTTGGGTGATGGCGGGCGATTGAACGAGCAGTACTTC
TRBD2	TRBV7-6	.	TRBJ2-1	CASSLLGGAPREQFF	TGTGCCAGCAGCTTACTCGGGGGGGCCCCCAGGGAGCAGTTCTTC
.	TRBV13	.	TRBJ1-3	CASRPGGGNTIYF	TGTGCCAGCAGACCTGGGGGGGGAAACACCATATATTTT
TRBD2	TRBV5-1	few	TRBJ2-1	CASSLGLAGSREQFF	TGCGCCAGCAGCTTGGGGTTAGCGGGAAGCAGGGAGCAGTTCTTC
TRBD1	TRBV27	once	TRBJ2-7	CASSRTGYEQYF	TGTGCCAGCAGTAGGACAGGGTATGAGCAGTACTTC
TRBD1	TRBV5-1	.	TRBJ2-7	CASSLKHRGLHYEQYF	TGCGCCAGCAGCCTTAAACACAGGGGGCTGCACTACGAGCAGTACTTC
.	TRBV7-6	.	TRBJ2-2	CASSLTLVAGELFF	TGTGCCAGCAGTCTTACACTAGTCGCCGGGGAGCTGTTTTTT
.	TRBV14	.	TRBJ2-3	CASSQRGTTRADTQYF	TGTGCCAGCAGCCAAAGGGGGACGACCCGAGCGGATACGCAGTATTTT
TRBD1	TRBV6-5	.	TRBJ2-7	CASWRPGQPPKQYF	TGTGCCAGCTGGCGGCCGGGACAGCCGCCCAAGCAGTACTTC
.	TRBV28	.	TRBJ1-2	CASRTGQGYGYTF	TGTGCCAGCAGAACTGGACAAGGGTATGGCTACACCTTC
TRBD1	TRBV19	.	TRBJ2-4	CATQGARDKNIQYF	TGTGCCACCCAGGGGGCGCGGGACAAAAACATTCAGTACTTC
TRBD1	TRBV7-8	.	TRBJ1-6	CASSLAQLTGSSYNSPLHF	TGTGCCAGCAGCTTAGCGCAATTGACAGGGAGCTCCTATAATTCACCCCTCCACTTT
TRBD1	TRBV7-8	.	TRBJ2-2	CASSLRPGGNTGELFF	TGTGCCAGCAGCTTACGTCCAGGGGGGAACACCGGGGAGCTGTTTTTT
.	TRBV7-2	once	TRBJ1-2	CASRISFNPDRATDGYTF	TGTGCCAGCAGGATCTCTTTTAATCCCGATAGGGCTACTGACGGCTACACCTTC
.	TRBV19	.	TRBJ1-6	CASWSGASGSYNSPLHF	TGTGCCAGTTGGTCCGGGGCGAGCGGCTCCTATAATTCACCCCTCCACTTT
.	TRBV6-1	.	TRBJ2-3	CASSEWGSQWGQYF	TGTGCCAGCAGTGAATGGGGGTCTCAGTGGGGGCAGTATTTT
.	TRBV6-1	.	TRBJ2-7	CASTNSYEQYF	TGTGCCAGTACTAACAGCTACGAGCAGTACTTC
.	TRBV5-1	.	TRBJ2-2	CASSLASRAGTGELFF	TGCGCCAGCAGCTTGGCCTCGAGGGCCGGGACCGGGGAGCTGTTTTTT
.	TRBV30	.	TRBJ2-5	CAWNLQGQETQYF	TGTGCCTGGAATTTGCAGGGCCAAGAGACCCAGTACTTC
TRBD1	TRBV5-1	.	TRBJ1-2	CASSLWGNRGYNYGYTF	TGCGCCAGCAGCTTGTGGGGCAACAGGGGCTATAACTATGGCTACACCTTC
.	TRBV6-4	.	TRBJ2-2	CASSPELNGELFF	TGTGCCAGCAGTCCCGAACTAAACGGGGAGCTGTTTTTT
.	TRBV5-1	.	TRBJ2-4	CASRLELGKNIQYF	TGCGCCAGCAGGTTAGAATTGGGCAAAAACATTCAGTACTTC
.	TRBV7-6	.	TRBJ2-1	CASSLNDGSTAEQFF	TGTGCCAGCAGCTTAAACGACGGTAGTACGGCTGAGCAGTTCTTC
TRBD2	TRBV5-1	.	TRBJ2-7	CASSLGSSGGWQYF	TGCGCCAGCAGCTTGGGGTCTAGCGGGGGATGGCAGTACTTC
.	TRBV5-1	.	TRBJ1-4	CASSLGPGAEKLFF	TGCGCCAGCAGCTTAGGCCCCGGGGCAGAAAAACTGTTTTTT
.	TRBV9	.	TRBJ1-1	CASSFKGVSTEAFF	TGTGCCAGCAGCTTTAAAGGGGTTAGCACTGAAGCTTTCTTT
TRBD1	TRBV18	.	TRBJ2-7	CASSPRTGGEQYF	TGTGCCAGCTCACCACGGACAGGGGGCGAGCAGTACTTC
TRBD1	TRBV5-6	.	TRBJ2-1	CASRQTDRGLYNEQFF	TGTGCCAGCAGACAAACCGACAGGGGGTTATACAATGAGCAGTTCTTC
TRBD1	TRBV5-5	.	TRBJ1-2	CASSLRDSTNYGYTF	TGTGCCAGCAGCTTGCGGGACAGTACTAACTATGGCTACACCTTC
.	TRBV4-2	few	TRBJ1-1	CASSLARGNTEAFF	TGTGCCAGCAGCCTTGCTAGGGGGAACACTGAAGCTTTCTTT
.	TRBV2	.	TRBJ1-1	CASTDGGRVHPGTEAFF	TGTGCCAGCACCGATGGCGGCAGGGTACACCCCGGCACTGAAGCTTTCTTT